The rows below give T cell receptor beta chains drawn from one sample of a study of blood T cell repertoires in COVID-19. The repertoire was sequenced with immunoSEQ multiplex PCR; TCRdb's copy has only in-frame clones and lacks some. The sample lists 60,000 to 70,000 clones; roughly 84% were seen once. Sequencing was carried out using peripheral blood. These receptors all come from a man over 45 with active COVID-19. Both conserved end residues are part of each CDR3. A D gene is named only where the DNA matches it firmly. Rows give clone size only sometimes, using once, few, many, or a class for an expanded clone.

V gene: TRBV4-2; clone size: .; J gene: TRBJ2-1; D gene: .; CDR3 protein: CASSQAALAPNNNEQFF; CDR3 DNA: TGTGCCAGCAGCCAAGCCGCCCTAGCGCCAAACAACAATGAGCAGTTCTTC
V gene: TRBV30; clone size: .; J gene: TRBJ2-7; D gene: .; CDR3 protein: CAWSGGAPYEQYF; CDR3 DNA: TGTGCCTGGAGTGGCGGAGCCCCCTACGAGCAGTACTTC
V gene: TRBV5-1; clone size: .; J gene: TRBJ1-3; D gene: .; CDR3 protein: CASSSGGRGLSGNTIYF; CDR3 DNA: TGCGCCAGCAGCTCGGGGGGTCGGGGCCTCTCTGGAAACACCATATATTTT
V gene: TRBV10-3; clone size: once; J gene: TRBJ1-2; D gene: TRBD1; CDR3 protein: CAIRSGTGAYGYTF; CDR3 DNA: TGTGCCATCAGGAGCGGGACAGGTGCCTATGGCTACACCTTC
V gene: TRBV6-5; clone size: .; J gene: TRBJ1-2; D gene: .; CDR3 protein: CASSSQGQGGGYGYTF; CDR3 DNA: TGTGCCAGCAGTTCCCAGGGGCAGGGCGGGGGCTATGGCTACACCTTC
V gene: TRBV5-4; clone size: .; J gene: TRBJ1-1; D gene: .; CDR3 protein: CASSLRGTEAFF; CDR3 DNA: TGTGCCAGCAGCCTCCGGGGGACTGAAGCTTTCTTT
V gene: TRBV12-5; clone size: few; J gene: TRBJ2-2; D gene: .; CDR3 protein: CASVSGQGGTGELFF; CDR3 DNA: TGTGCTAGTGTCTCCGGACAGGGAGGGACCGGGGAGCTGTTTTTT
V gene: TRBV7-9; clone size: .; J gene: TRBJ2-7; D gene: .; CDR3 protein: CASSRIDRYEQYF; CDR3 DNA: TGTGCCAGCAGTCGAATCGACAGGTACGAGCAGTACTTC
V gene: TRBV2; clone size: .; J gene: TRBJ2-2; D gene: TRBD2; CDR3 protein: CASSRLAGETGELFF; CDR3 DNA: TGTGCCAGCAGTAGACTAGCGGGGGAAACCGGGGAGCTGTTTTTT
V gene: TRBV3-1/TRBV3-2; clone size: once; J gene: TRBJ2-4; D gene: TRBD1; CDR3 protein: CASSQVDRVKDIQYF; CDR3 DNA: TGTGCCAGCAGCCAAGTTGACAGGGTGAAGGACATTCAGTACTTC
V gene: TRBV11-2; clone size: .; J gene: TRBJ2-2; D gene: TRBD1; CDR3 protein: CASSSPRQRQGSGGELFF; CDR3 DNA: TGTGCCAGCAGCTCGCCGAGACAGAGACAGGGGAGTGGCGGGGAGCTGTTTTTT
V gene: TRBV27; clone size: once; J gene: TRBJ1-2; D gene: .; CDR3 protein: CASSLTGIYGYTF; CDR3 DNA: TGTGCCAGCAGTTTAACAGGCATCTATGGCTACACCTTC